The entry below describes one T cell receptor beta chain. The specificity of this receptor is unknown. Per-base qualities were not stored, and no clone one base away is much larger. These data belong to a study of monozygotic twins with cystic fibrosis listed by TCRdb under 2021. Background on the whole study: Barcoded libraries were made from about 3 micrograms of fragmented DNA using about 16 PCR cycles. To assess genetic influence on V and J gene usage, the study compared TCR beta repertoires within and across 16 monozygotic twin pairs with cystic fibrosis. The cohort comprised ten female and six male twin pairs aged roughly 2.0 to 40 years, median about 9.4 years, mostly children and adolescents. Twins were ranked among 1,060 cohort participants for weight-for-height and FEVPerc (FEV1 disease centile) on the day of blood sampling. Data for three of the twin pairs had been reported earlier in a different context. The study at large found these results: The cohort was small, and no association was found between shared CDR3 numbers and age, concordance or disease severity. Significantly higher nucleotide-identical clonotype sharing was observed within monozygotic CF twin pairs than between unrelated CF individuals (P = 0.000026, Mann-Whitney). V gene usage was most similar to the co-twin for 13 of 16 pairs, and J usage for 8 of 16 pairs, suggesting genetic constraints. Simpson clonality was found to be generally low (median around 0.0095), suggesting a naive-dominated repertoire, although higher clonality was observed in the most severely affected patients.

The twin pairs came from the European Cystic Fibrosis Twin and Sibling Study Cohort, a cohort that recruited patients from 150 to 200 CF clinics across 14 European countries. Zygosity and CFTR genotype were verified in-house, with zygosity tested by multiplex PCR of nine short tandem repeat loci. Peripheral blood was sampled from each twin, with clinical parameters recorded on the day of blood sampling. Phenol/chloroform extraction was used to isolate genomic DNA from peripheral blood cells, and the DNA was then kept in TE buffer at 4 degrees C. TCR beta CDR3 regions were amplified by multiplex PCR using the immunoSEQ immune profiling system, following the manufacturer's instructions. Sequencing was performed on an Illumina NextSeq system. Per the source publication's procedure: Sequence data were processed on the immunoSEQ Analyzer platform, and clonality was computed as the square root of Simpson's index of productive rearrangements. Jensen-Shannon distance served as the measure of similarity in V and J usage, while OLGA was used to compute CDR3 generation probabilities. Shared CDR3 sequences were searched in the immuneACCESS database (August 2020) and in VDJdb (December 2020). Entries here come from immuneACCESS through TCRdb and include only in-frame sequences with V and J called. Some clones fail to appear in such tables; in the studies checked, an unresolved V gene covers under half of the shortfall, and the cause of the remainder is unknown. V and J calls and clone size follow that table, whereas D and trimming were derived from the DNA. The table for this sample lists tens of thousands of clones; just over 95% of them were counted only once. The ten most abundant clones make up about 0.17% of the sample.

V and J are trimmed by 3 bases and 4 bases, and the gene matches miss 1 base of the junction. Counted from cysteine to phenylalanine, this CDR3 has 14 amino acids. Of the read, only the CDR3 DNA is kept; its 42 bases are in frame from base 1. The germline V gene (reference sequence) yields MNHEY for CDR1 and SMNVEV for CDR2. Sequencing was done on a sample of blood. The chain was built from TRBV27 and TRBJ1-1; 11 bases in the junction line up with TRBD1. This TCR was recovered from a girl aged 2 to 10 with cystic fibrosis. The CDR3 in this case is CASSLGTGGTEAFF. The DNA is TGTGCCAGCAGTTTGGGGACAGGGGGCACTGAAGCTTTCTTT.